Presented here are 4 T cell receptor beta chains from one specimen sequenced in a study of regulatory T cells in long-lasting Graves disease. Sequencing libraries for TCR beta were prepared with iRepertoire HTBI primers and Arm-PCR of CDR3 regions. TCRdb reprocessed the multiplex PCR reads via MiXCR and lists one record per CDR3 protein. Of roughly 380,000 distinct CDR3 sequences listed, roughly 17% are singletons. Time point described: newly diagnosed GD, antithyroid drugs for less than 3 months. After RNA was extracted from PBMCs, the TCR library was made from it. The same sample was also studied in work on T cells in Graves' hyperthyroidism and ophthalmopathy.

Specimen: peripheral blood mononuclear cells (PBMCs), collected at new diagnosis, from a patient treated with antithyroid drugs. These receptors all come from a man in his forties with Graves disease.

This clonotype has ten or more counts. The chain joins TRBV5-1 to TRBJ2-5; D ambiguous. Germline CDR1 SGHRS, CDR2 YFSETQ. V shed 3 bases and J shed 5 bases, with 17 bases lying between them. This CDR3 is built from 15 residues. CDR3 in amino acids: CASSSGYGGVETQYF. CDR3 bases: TGCGCCAGCAGCTCTGGTTATGGTGGCGTGGAGACCCAGTACTTC.

This clonotype was picked up a small number of times. J is TRBJ1-3 and V is TRBV28, with a weak D call TRBD1 (5 bases). With 8 bases removed from V and 4 bases from J, the gap between germline ends came to 9 bases. The CDR3 is made up of 12 amino acids. Per germline, CDR1 MDHEN and CDR2 SYDVKM. Written as DNA, the CDR3 is TGTGCCAGCGGGGGGAGGGGAAACACCATATATTTT. It specifies CASGGRGNTIYF.

This clonotype showed up many times. The chain recombines TRBV20-1 with TRBJ2-2; 9 positions agree with TRBD2. The CDR3 has 17 amino acids. V shed 0 bases and J 6 bases; nucleotides not matched to a gene: 11. Germline CDR1 DFQATT, CDR2 SNEGSKA (reference sequence). The CDR3: CSARDPGAGGTAGELFF. DNA for the CDR3: TGCAGTGCTAGAGATCCCGGAGCGGGGGGAACGGCCGGGGAGCTGTTTTTT.

This clonotype has ten or more counts. The chain recombines TRBV11-3 with TRBJ2-1; 10 bases are a match to TRBD2. V was clipped by 1 base and J by 7 bases; unmatched bases: 7. The CDR3 is 16 residues long. Germline-derived CDR1 and CDR2 are SGHNT and YENEEA. This chain's CDR3 is CASSLGGSGGENEQFF. CDR3 coding DNA: TGTGCCAGCAGCTTAGGAGGAAGCGGGGGGGAGAATGAGCAGTTCTTC.